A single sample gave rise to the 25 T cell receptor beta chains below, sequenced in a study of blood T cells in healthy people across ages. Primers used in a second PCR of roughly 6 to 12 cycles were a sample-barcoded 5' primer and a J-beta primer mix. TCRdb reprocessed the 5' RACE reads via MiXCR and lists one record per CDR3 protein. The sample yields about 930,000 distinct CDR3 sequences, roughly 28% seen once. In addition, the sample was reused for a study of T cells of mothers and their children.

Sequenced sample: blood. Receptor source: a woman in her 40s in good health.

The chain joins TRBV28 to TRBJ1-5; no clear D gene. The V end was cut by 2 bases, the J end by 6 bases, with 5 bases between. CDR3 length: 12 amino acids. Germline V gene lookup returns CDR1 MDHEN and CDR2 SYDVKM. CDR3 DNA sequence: TGTGCCAGCAGTTTACCCCCTCAGCCCCAGCATTTT. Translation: CASSLPPQPQHF.

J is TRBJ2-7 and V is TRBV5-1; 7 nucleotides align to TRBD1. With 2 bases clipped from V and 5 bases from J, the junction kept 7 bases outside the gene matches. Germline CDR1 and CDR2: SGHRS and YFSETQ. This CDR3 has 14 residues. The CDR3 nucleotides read TGCGCCAGCAGCTTCGAGACAGGGAGCCACGAGCAGTACTTC. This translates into CASSFETGSHEQYF.

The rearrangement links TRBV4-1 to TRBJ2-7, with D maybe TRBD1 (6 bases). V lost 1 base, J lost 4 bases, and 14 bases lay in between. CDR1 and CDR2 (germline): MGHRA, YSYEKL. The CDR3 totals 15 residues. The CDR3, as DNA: TGCGCCAGCAGCCAAGGTGCAGGGGTAGTGTACGAGCAGTACTTC. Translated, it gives CASSQGAGVVYEQYF.

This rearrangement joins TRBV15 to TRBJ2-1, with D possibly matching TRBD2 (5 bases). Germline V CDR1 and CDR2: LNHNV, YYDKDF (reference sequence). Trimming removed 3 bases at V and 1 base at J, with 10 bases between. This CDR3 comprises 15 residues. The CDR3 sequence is CATSRDQRSYNEQFF. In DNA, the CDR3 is TGTGCCACCAGCAGGGATCAGCGGTCCTACAATGAGCAGTTCTTC. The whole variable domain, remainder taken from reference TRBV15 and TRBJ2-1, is DAMVIQNPRYQVTQFGKPVTLSCSQTLNHNVMYWYQQKSSQAPKLLFHYYDKDFNNEADTPDNFQSRRPNTSFCFLDIRSPGLGDTAMYLCATSRDQRSYNEQFFGPGTRLTVL.

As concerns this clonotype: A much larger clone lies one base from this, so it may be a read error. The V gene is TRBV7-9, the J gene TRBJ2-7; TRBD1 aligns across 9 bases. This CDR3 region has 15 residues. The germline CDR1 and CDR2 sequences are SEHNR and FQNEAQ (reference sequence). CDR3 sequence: CASSLVPDRGNEQCF. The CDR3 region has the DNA TGTGCCAGCAGCTTAGTCCCGGACAGGGGTAACGAGCAGTGCTTC.

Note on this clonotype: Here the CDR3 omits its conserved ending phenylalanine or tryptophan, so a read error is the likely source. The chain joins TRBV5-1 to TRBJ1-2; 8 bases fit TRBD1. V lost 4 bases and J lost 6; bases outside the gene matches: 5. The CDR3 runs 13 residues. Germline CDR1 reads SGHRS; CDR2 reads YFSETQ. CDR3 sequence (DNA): TGCGCCAGCAGCGCGGACAGGGTGGATGGCTACACCTGC. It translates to CASSADRVDGYTC.

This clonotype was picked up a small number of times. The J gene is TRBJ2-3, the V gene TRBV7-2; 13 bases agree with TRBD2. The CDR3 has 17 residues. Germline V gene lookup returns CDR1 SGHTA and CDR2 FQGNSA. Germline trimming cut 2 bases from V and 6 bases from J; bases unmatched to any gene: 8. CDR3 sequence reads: CASSLRPTSGGLDTQYF. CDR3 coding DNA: TGTGCCAGCAGCTTACGCCCGACTAGCGGGGGGTTGGATACGCAGTATTTT. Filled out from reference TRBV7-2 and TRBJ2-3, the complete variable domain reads GAGVSQSPSNKVTEKGKDVELRCDPISGHTALYWYRQSLGQGLEFLIYFQGNSAPDKSGLPSDRFSAERTGGSVSTLTIQRTQQEDSAVYLCASSLRPTSGGLDTQYFGPGTRLTVL.

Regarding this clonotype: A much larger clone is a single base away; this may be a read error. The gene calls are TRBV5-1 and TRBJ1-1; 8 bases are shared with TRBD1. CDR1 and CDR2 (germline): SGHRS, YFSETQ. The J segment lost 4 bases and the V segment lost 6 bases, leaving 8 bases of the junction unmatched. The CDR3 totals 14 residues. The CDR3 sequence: CASNSRTGTTEAFF. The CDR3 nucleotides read TGCGCCAGCAACTCCCGGACAGGGACCACTGAAGCTTTCTTT.

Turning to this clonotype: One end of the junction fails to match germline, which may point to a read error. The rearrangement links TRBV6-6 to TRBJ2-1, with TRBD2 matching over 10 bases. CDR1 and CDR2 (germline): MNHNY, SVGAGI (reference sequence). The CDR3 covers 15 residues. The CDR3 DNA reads TGTGCCAGCACCACATGGGAACTAGCGGGGAATCCGGTGGTCTTC. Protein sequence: CASTTWELAGNPVVF.

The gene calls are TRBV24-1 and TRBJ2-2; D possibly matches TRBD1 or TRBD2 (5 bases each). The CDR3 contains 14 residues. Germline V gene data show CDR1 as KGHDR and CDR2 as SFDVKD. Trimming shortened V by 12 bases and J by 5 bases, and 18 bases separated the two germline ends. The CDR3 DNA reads TGTGCCTCTCAAGGACGGGGACGGACCGGGGAGCTGTTTTTT. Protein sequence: CASQGRGRTGELFF.

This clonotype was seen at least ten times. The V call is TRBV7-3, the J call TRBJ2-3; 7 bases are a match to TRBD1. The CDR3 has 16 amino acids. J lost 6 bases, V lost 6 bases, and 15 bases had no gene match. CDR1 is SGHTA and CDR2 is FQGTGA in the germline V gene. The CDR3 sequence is CASSAGTARASDTQYF. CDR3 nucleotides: TGTGCCAGCAGTGCCGGGACAGCTAGGGCCTCGGATACGCAGTATTTT.

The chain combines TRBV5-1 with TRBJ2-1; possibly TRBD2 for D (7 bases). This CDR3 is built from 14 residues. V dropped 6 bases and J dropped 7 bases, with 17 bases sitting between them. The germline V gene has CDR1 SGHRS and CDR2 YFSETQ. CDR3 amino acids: CASKEGGGHNEQFF. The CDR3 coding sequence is TGCGCCAGCAAGGAGGGCGGGGGCCATAATGAGCAGTTCTTC.

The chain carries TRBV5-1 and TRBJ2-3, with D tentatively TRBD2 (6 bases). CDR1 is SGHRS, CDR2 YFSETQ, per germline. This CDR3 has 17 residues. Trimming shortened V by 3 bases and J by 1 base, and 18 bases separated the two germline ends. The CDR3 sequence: CASSSRGSGARTDTQYF. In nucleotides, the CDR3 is TGCGCCAGCAGCTCCCGGGGGAGTGGGGCCCGCACAGATACGCAGTATTTT.

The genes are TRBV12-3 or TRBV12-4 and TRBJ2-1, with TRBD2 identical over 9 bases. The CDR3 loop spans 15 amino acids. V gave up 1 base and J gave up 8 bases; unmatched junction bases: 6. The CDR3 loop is CASSLGRGGGDEQFF. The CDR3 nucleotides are TGTGCCAGCAGTTTAGGGCGGGGGGGCGGTGATGAGCAGTTCTTC.

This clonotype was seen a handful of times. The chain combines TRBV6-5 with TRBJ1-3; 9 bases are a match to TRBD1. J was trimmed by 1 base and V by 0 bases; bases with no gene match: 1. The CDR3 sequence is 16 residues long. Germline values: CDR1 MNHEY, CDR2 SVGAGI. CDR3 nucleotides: TGTGCCAGCAGTTACTCGGGACAGGGTTCTGGAAACACCATATATTTT. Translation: CASSYSGQGSGNTIYF.

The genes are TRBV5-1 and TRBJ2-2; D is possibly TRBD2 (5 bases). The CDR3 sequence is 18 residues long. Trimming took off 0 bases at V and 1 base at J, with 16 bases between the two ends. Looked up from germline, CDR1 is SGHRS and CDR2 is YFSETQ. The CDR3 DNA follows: TGCGCCAGCAGCTTGGTTCCCATGGTTGGGAGGAACACCGGGGAGCTGTTTTTT. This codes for CASSLVPMVGRNTGELFF. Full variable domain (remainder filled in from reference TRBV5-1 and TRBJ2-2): KAGVTQTPRYLIKTRGQQVTLSCSPISGHRSVSWYQQTPGQGLQFLFEYFSETQRNKGNFPGRFSGRQFSNSRSEMNVSTLELGDSALYLCASSLVPMVGRNTGELFFGEGSRLTVL.

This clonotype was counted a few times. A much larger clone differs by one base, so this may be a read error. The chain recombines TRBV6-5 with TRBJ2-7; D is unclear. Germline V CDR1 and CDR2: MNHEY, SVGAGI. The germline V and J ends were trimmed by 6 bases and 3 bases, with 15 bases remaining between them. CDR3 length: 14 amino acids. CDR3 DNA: TGTGCCAGCAGCATACGGCCGGGTATCTACGAGCAGTACTTC. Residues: CASSIRPGIYEQYF.

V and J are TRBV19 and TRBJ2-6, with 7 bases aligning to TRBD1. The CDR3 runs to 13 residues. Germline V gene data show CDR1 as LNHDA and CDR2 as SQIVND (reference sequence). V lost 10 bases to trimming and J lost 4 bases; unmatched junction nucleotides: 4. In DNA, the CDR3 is TGTGCCACCACAGGGGCCGGGGCCAACGTCCTGACTTTC. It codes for CATTGAGANVLTF.

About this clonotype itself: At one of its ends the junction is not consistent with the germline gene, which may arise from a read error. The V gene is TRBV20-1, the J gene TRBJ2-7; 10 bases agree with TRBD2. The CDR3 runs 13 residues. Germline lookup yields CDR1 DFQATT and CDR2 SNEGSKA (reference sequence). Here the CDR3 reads CSAERGGHYEQYF. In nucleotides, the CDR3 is TGTAGTGCCGAGCGGGGGGGCCACTACGAGCAGTACTTC.

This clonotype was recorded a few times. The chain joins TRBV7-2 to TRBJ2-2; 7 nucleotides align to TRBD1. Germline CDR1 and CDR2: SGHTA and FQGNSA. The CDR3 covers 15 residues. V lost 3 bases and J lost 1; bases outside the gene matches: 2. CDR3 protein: CASSFWTGNTGELFF. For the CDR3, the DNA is TGTGCCAGCAGCTTTTGGACAGGGAACACCGGGGAGCTGTTTTTT.

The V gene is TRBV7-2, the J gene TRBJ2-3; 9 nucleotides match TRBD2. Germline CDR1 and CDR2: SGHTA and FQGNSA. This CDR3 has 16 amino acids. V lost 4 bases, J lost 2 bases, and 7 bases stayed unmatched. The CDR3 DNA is TGTGCCAGCAGCTCACGAGCGGGGGGCCTCACAGATACGCAGTATTTT. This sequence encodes CASSSRAGGLTDTQYF.

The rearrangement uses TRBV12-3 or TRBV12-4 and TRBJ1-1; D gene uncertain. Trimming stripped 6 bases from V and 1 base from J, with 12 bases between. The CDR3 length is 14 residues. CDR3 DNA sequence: TGTGCCAGCAGCCGCCTCGGAGGGAACACTGAAGCTTTCTTT. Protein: CASSRLGGNTEAFF.

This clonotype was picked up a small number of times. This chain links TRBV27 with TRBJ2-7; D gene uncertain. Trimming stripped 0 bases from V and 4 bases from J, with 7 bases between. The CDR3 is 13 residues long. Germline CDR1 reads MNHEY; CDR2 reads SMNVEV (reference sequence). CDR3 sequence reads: CASSLSVQYEQYF. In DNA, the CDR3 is TGTGCCAGCAGTTTATCGGTCCAATACGAGCAGTACTTC.

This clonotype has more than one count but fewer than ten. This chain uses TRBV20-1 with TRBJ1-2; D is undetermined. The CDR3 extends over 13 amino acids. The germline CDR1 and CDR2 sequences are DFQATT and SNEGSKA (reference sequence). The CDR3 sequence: CSPGSRRDYGYTF. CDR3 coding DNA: TGCAGCCCCGGATCGAGGCGCGACTATGGCTACACCTTC.

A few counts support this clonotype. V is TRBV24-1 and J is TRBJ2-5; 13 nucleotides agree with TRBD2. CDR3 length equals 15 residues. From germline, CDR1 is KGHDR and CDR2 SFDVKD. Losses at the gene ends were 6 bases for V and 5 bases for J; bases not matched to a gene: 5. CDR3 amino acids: CATSTSGGAVETQYF. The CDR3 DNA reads TGTGCCACCAGTACTAGCGGGGGGGCTGTTGAGACCCAGTACTTC.